This entry describes one T cell receptor beta chain. This specimen comes from a study of cytomegalovirus exposure and HLA in healthy donors. At the level of the study: Sequencing of roughly 180 million T cells in an earlier analysis found 100 million to 140 million unique TCR beta sequences. Early on, a data release was issued that held 80 million or so unique TCRs from HLA-typed donors.

PCR involved 60 Vbeta and 13 Jbeta primers. The method was immunoSEQ multiplex PCR; TCRdb's version includes in-frame clones alone and lacks a portion of them. The data contain more than 90,000 clones, over 60% of them singletons. CDR1 is SGHDN and CDR2 is FVKESK in the germline V gene. The CDR3 spans 12 residues. Trimming removed 2 bases at V and 7 bases at J, with 7 bases between. This rearrangement joins TRBV14 to TRBJ2-3, with no clear D. The clonotype was recovered from a man between 25 and 39 years old in good health and CMV-seropositive. Sequencing input: PBMCs. CDR3 coding DNA: TGTGCCAGCAGCCAACACTCTAATACGCAGTATTTT. This gives the protein CASSQHSNTQYF.